These T cell receptor beta chains were read from a single sample in a study of T cell responses to AZD1222 COVID-19 vaccine. Method: immunoSEQ multiplex PCR; TCRdb's copy keeps in-frame clones and lacks some. The sample has roughly 140,000 clones, 85% to 95% seen once. The sequencing used peripheral blood, collected on day 0 of AZD1222 vaccination. Every receptor here comes from an adult in good health. Each CDR3 is given with its conserved first and last residue. Each record gives: clone size, V gene, J gene, D gene, CDR3 protein, CDR3 DNA. A D gene is named only where the DNA matches it firmly. Not all rows give a size; the values are once, few, many and, for expanded clones, a class.

-	TRBV24-1	TRBJ1-4	-	CATSWRGANEKLFF	TGTGCCACCAGCTGGAGGGGAGCTAATGAAAAACTGTTTTTT
once	TRBV7-2	TRBJ1-5	-	CASSPRDGNQPQHF	TGTGCCAGCAGCCCGAGGGACGGCAATCAGCCCCAGCATTTT
-	TRBV7-9	TRBJ1-4	TRBD1	CASSPGTGTNEKLFF	TGTGCCAGCAGCCCCGGGACAGGGACTAATGAAAAACTGTTTTTT
-	TRBV5-6	TRBJ1-5	TRBD1	CASSWGQTNQPQHF	TGTGCCAGCAGCTGGGGACAGACTAATCAGCCCCAGCATTTT
-	TRBV19	TRBJ2-5	TRBD2	CASSIGTSGGETQYF	TGTGCCAGTAGTATTGGGACTAGCGGGGGTGAGACCCAGTACTTC
-	TRBV6-6	TRBJ2-2	-	CASSPRTVTGELFF	TGTGCCAGCAGCCCCAGGACAGTCACCGGGGAGCTGTTTTTT
-	TRBV29-1	TRBJ2-7	-	CSVASSGEQYF	TGCAGCGTTGCCAGCTCGGGTGAGCAGTACTTC
-	TRBV29-1	TRBJ2-5	TRBD2	CSLASGQETQYF	TGCAGCCTTGCTAGCGGCCAAGAGACCCAGTACTTC
-	TRBV7-2	TRBJ1-6	TRBD1	CASSPLGQGLSPLHF	TGTGCCAGCAGCCCCTTAGGACAGGGTTTGTCACCCCTCCACTTT
once	TRBV9	TRBJ2-2	TRBD1	CASSAQGAYTGELFF	TGTGCCAGCAGCGCACAGGGGGCATACACCGGGGAGCTGTTTTTT
once	TRBV7-9	TRBJ2-7	TRBD1	CASSLDIGTGGYEQYF	TGTGCCAGCAGCTTAGATATCGGGACAGGGGGCTACGAGCAGTACTTC
-	TRBV28	TRBJ2-1	TRBD1	CASHGTGPLGEQFF	TGTGCCAGCCACGGGACAGGACCCTTAGGTGAGCAGTTCTTC
-	TRBV21-1	TRBJ2-5	-	CASSKGRGETQYF	TGTGCCAGCAGCAAAGGCAGGGGTGAGACCCAGTACTTC
-	TRBV10-2	TRBJ1-4	-	CASSEATPRGNEKLFF	TGCGCCAGCAGTGAGGCGACTCCTCGGGGTAATGAAAAACTGTTTTTT
-	TRBV7-9	TRBJ2-7	TRBD1	CASTAGGYEQYF	TGTGCCAGCACTGCAGGGGGCTACGAGCAGTACTTC
-	TRBV30	TRBJ1-2	-	CAWSGESGYGYTF	TGTGCCTGGAGTGGAGAGAGCGGCTATGGCTACACCTTC
-	TRBV25-1	TRBJ1-6	TRBD1	CASSVGTGGTPLHF	TGTGCCAGCAGTGTCGGGACAGGGGGTACACCCCTCCACTTT
-	TRBV3-1/TRBV3-2	TRBJ2-7	TRBD2	CASSQVAPSGRVNEQYF	TGTGCCAGCAGCCAAGTCGCCCCTAGCGGGAGAGTCAACGAGCAGTACTTC
-	TRBV9	TRBJ2-7	TRBD1	CASSPGTDLREQYF	TGTGCCAGCAGCCCCGGGACAGACCTACGGGAGCAGTACTTC
-	TRBV27	TRBJ1-5	TRBD1	CASNPTGLGNQPQHF	TGTGCCAGCAACCCGACAGGGCTGGGCAATCAGCCCCAGCATTTT
-	TRBV2	TRBJ2-1	-	CASTPGYEQFF	TGTGCCAGCACCCCTGGGTATGAGCAGTTCTTC
-	TRBV19	TRBJ1-4	TRBD1	CASADRGRQTNEKLFF	TGTGCCAGTGCCGACAGGGGCAGGCAGACTAATGAAAAACTGTTTTTT
-	TRBV12-5	TRBJ2-2	TRBD2	CASAAGRGTGELFF	TGTGCTAGTGCTGCGGGGAGGGGCACCGGGGAGCTGTTTTTT
-	TRBV10-3	TRBJ2-7	-	CASSSAGDGLYEQYF	TGTGCCAGCTCCTCCGCAGGGGACGGGCTCTACGAGCAGTACTTC
-	TRBV11-2	TRBJ2-7	TRBD2	CASIVGLAGRSYEQYF	TGTGCCAGCATCGTTGGACTAGCGGGTCGATCCTACGAGCAGTACTTC
-	TRBV10-3	TRBJ2-5	-	CAIRSLPGETQYF	TGTGCCATCAGATCCTTACCTGGGGAGACCCAGTACTTC
-	TRBV27	TRBJ1-2	-	CASSLTGFHYGYTF	TGTGCCAGCAGTTTAACAGGGTTCCACTATGGCTACACCTTC
-	TRBV6-5	TRBJ1-6	-	CASSYGLGGAPLHF	TGTGCCAGCAGTTACGGTTTAGGGGGAGCACCCCTCCACTTT
-	TRBV7-6	TRBJ2-1	-	CASSLVVSGYNEQFF	TGTGCCAGCAGCTTAGTTGTGTCCGGCTACAATGAGCAGTTCTTC
-	TRBV5-6	TRBJ1-4	-	CASSSQSGGGEKLFF	TGTGCCAGCAGCTCCCAATCCGGGGGCGGAGAAAAACTGTTTTTT
-	TRBV2	TRBJ2-3	TRBD1	CASSHDPGTGWGDTQYF	TGTGCCAGCAGTCATGATCCCGGGACAGGGTGGGGAGATACGCAGTATTTT
-	TRBV5-6	TRBJ2-3	-	CASSGGRGSTDTQYF	TGTGCCAGCAGCGGGGGACGGGGAAGCACAGATACGCAGTATTTT
-	TRBV11-3	TRBJ2-5	-	CASSLGETQYF	TGTGCCAGCAGCTTAGGAGAGACCCAGTACTTC
-	TRBV5-1	TRBJ2-5	-	CASSSRGIPQETQYF	TGCGCCAGCAGCTCCCGGGGCATCCCCCAAGAGACCCAGTACTTC
-	TRBV5-1	TRBJ1-2	-	CASSPGGQFRNYGYTF	TGCGCCAGCAGCCCTGGTGGTCAGTTTCGGAACTATGGCTACACCTTC
-	TRBV11-3	TRBJ2-7	-	CASSLPLVGQGLHEQYF	TGTGCCAGCAGCTTGCCTCTTGTAGGGCAGGGCCTTCACGAGCAGTACTTC